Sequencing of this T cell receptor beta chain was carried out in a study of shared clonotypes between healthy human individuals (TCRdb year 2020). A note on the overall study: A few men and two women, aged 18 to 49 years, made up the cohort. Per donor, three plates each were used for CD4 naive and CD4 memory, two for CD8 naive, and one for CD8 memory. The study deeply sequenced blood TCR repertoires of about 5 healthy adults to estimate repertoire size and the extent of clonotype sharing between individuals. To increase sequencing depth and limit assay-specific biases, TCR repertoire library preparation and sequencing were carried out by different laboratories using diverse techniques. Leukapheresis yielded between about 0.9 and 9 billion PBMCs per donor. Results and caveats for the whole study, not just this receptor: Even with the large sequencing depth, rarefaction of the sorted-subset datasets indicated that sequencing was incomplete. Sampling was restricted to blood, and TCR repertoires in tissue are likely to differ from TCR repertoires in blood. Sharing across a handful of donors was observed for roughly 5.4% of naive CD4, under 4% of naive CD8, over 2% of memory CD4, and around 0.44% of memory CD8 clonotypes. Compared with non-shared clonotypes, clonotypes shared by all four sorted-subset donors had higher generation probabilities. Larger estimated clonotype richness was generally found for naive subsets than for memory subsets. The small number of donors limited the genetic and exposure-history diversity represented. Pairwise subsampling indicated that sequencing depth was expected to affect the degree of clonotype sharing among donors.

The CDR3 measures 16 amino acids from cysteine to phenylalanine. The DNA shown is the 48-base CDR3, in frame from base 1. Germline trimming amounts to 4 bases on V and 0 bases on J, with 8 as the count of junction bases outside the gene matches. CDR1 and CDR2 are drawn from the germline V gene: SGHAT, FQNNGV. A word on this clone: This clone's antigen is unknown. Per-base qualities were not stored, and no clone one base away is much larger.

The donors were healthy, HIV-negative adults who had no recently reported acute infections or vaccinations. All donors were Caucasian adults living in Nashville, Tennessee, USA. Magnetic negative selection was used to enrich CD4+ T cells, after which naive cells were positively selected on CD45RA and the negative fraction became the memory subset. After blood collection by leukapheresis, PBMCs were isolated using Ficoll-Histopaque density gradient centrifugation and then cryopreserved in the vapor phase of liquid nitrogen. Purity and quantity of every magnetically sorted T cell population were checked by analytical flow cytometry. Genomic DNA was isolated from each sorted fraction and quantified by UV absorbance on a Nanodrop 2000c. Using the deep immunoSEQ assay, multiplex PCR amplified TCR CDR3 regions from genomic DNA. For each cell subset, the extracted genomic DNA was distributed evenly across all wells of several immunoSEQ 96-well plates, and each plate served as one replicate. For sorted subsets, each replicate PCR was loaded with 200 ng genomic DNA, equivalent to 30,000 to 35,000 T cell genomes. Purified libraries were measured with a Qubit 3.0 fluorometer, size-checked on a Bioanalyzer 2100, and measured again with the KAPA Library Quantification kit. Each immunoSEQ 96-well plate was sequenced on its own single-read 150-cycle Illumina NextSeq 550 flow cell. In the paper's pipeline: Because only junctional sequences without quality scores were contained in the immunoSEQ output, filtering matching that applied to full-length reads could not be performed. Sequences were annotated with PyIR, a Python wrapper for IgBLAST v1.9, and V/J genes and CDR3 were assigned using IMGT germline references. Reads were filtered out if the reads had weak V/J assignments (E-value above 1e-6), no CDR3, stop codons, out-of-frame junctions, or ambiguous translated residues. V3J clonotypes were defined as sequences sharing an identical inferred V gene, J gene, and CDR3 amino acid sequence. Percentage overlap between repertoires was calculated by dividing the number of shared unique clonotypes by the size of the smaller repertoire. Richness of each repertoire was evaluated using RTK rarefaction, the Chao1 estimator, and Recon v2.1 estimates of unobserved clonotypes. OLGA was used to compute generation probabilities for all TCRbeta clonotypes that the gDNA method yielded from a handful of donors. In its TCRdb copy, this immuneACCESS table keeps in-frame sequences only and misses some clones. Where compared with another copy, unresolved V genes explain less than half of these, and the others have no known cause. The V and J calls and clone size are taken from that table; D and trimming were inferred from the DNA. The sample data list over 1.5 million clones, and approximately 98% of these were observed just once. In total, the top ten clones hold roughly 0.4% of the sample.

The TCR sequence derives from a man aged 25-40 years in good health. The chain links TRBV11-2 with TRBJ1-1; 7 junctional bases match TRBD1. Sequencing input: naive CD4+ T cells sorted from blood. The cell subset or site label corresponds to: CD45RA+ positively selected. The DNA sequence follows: TGTGCCAGCAGCTCCGTTCTACAGGGGTTGAACACTGAAGCTTTCTTT. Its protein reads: CASSSVLQGLNTEAFF.